The sequence of this T cell receptor beta chain was determined in a study of blood T cell repertoires in COVID-19. At the level of the study: The study drew acute and convalescent COVID-19 samples from the United States, Italy and Spain. PBMCs, B-cell-depleted T cells, or T cells were the source of the cDNA or gDNA that made up the material.

The CDR3 is made up of 13 amino acids. V shed 5 bases and J shed 4 bases, with 11 bases lying between them. Germline CDR1 SGHNT, CDR2 YENEEA. TCRdb's table, derived via immunoSEQ multiplex PCR, lists solely in-frame clones and lacks some. This repertoire shows tens of thousands of clones, 86% found once; its top ten account for roughly 2%. Sequencing was carried out using peripheral blood. The receptor was isolated from an older woman with acute or convalescent COVID-19. The genes are TRBV11-3 and TRBJ1-1; D remains unclear. As DNA, the CDR3 is TGTGCCAGCAGCCCCCGACTAGGCACTGAAGCTTTCTTT. It codes for CASSPRLGTEAFF.